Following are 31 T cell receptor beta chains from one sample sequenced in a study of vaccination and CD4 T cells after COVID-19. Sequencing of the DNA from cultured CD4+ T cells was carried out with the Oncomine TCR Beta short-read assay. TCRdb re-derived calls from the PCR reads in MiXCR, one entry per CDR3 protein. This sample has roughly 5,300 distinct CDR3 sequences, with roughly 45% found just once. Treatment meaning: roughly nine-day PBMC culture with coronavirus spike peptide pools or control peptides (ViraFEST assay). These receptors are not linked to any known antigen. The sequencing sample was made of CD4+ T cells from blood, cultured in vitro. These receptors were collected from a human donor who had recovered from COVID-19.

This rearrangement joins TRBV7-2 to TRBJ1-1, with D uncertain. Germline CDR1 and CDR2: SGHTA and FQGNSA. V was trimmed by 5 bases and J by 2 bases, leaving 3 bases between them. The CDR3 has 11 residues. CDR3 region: CASSGNTEAFF. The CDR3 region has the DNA TGTGCCAGCAGCGGCAACACTGAAGCTTTCTTT.

CDR3 bases: TGCAGTGCTAGCGGGAGCGACTCCTACGAGCAGTACTTC. Translating it yields CSASGSDSYEQYF. This chain links TRBV20-1 with TRBJ2-7, with a weak D call TRBD2 (6 bases). V lost 3 bases and J 0 bases, leaving 9 bases between the germline ends. CDR3 length: 13 amino acids. CDR1 and CDR2 (germline): DFQATT, SNEGSKA (reference sequence).

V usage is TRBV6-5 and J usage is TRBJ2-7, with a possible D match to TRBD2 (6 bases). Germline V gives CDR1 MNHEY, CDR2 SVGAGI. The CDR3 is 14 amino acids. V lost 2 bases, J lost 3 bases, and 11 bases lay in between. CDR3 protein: CASSYPAGSYEQYF. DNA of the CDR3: TGTGCCAGCAGTTACCCGGCGGGGAGCTACGAGCAGTACTTC.

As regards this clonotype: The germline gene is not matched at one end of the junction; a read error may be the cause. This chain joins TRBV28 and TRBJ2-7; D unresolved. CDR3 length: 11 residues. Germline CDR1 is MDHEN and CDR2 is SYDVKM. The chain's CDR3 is CASRLYYEQYF. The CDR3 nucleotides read TGTGCCAGCAGATTATACTACGAGCAGTACTTC.

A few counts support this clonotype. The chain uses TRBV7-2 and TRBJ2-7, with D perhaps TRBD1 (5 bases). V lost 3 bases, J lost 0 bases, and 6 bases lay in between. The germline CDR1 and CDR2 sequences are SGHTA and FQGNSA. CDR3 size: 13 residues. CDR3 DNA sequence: TGTGCCAGCAGCTTCACAGGCTCCTACGAGCAGTACTTC. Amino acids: CASSFTGSYEQYF.

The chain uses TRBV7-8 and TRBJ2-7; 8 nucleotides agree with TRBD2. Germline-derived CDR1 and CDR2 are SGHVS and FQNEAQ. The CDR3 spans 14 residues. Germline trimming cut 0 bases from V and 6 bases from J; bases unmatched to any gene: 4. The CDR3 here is CASSLARGDSEQYF. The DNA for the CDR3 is TGTGCCAGCAGCTTAGCGCGGGGGGATAGCGAGCAGTACTTC.

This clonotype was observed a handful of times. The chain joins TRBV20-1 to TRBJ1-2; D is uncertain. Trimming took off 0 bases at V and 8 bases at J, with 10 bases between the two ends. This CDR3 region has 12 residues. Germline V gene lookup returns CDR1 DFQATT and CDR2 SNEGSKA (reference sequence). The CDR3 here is CSAREPQSGYTF. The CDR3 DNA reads TGCAGTGCTAGAGAACCTCAATCGGGCTACACCTTC.

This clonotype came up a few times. The CDR3 DNA reads TGCAGTGCCCCGAAGGGAGGGGGGGGCCCAGATACGCAGTATTTT. It is translated as CSAPKGGGGPDTQYF. The chain recombines TRBV20-1 with TRBJ2-3, with a tentative D call TRBD2 (7 bases). CDR1 is DFQATT and CDR2 is SNEGSKA in the germline V gene (reference sequence). The CDR3 loop spans 15 amino acids. The ends were cut back, 6 bases at V and 4 bases at J, with 20 bases in the middle.

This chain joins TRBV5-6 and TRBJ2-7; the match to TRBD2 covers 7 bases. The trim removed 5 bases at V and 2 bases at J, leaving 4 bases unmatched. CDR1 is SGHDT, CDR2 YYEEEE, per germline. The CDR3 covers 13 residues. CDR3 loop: CASSPAGTYEQYF. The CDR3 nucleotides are TGTGCCAGCAGTCCAGCGGGGACCTACGAGCAGTACTTC.

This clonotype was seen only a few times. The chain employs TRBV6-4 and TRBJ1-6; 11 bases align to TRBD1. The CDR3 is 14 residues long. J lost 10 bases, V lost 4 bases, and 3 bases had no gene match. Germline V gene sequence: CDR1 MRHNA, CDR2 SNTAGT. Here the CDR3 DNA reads TGTGCCAGCAGTGTCGGACAGGGGGCCTCACCCCTCCACTTT. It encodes CASSVGQGASPLHF.

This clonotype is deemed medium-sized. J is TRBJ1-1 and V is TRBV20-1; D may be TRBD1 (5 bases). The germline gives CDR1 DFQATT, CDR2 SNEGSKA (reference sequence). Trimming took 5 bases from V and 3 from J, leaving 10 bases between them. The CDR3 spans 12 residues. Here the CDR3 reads CSAQRGYTEAFF. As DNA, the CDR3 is TGCAGTGCTCAGCGGGGGTACACTGAAGCTTTCTTT.

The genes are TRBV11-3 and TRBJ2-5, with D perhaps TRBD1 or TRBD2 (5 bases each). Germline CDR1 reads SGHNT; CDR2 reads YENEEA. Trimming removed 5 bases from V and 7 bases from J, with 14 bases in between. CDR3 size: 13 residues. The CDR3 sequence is CASSGTSQGTQYF. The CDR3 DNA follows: TGTGCCAGCAGCGGGACCTCCCAGGGGACCCAGTACTTC.

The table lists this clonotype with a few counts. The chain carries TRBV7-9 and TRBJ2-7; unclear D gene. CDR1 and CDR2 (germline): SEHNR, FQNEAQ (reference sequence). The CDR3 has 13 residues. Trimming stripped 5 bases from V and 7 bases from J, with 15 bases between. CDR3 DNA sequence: TGTGCCAGCAGCCTGTCGGACGCGGCTGAGCAGTACTTC. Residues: CASSLSDAAEQYF.

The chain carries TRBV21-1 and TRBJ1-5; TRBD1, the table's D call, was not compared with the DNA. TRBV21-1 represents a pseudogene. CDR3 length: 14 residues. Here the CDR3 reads CASRLRQGDQPQHF. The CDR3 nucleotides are TGTGCCAGCAGGCTTAGACAGGGGGATCAGCCCCAGCATTTT.

CDR3 residues: CSAISGRGNQPQHF. For the CDR3, the DNA is TGCAGTGCTATCTCAGGTAGGGGTAATCAGCCCCAGCATTTT. This chain links TRBV20-1 with TRBJ1-5; TRBD1 is a possible D gene (5 bases). Germline V gives CDR1 DFQATT, CDR2 SNEGSKA (reference sequence). The CDR3 extends over 14 amino acids. Trimming took off 4 bases at V and 4 bases at J, with 14 bases between the two ends.

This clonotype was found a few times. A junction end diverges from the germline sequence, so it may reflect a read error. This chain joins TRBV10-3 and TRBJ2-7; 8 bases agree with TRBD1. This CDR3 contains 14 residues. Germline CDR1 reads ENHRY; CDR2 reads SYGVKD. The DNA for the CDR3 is TGTGCCATCAGTGAGGGACAGGGCGCCTACGAGCAGTACTTT. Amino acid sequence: CAISEGQGAYEQYF.

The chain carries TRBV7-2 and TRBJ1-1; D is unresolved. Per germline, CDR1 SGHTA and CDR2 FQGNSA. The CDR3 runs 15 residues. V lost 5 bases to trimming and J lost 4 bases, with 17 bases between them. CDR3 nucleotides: TGTGCCAGCAGCACCGAGACCTCCCTGACCACTGAAGCTTTCTTT. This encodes CASSTETSLTTEAFF.

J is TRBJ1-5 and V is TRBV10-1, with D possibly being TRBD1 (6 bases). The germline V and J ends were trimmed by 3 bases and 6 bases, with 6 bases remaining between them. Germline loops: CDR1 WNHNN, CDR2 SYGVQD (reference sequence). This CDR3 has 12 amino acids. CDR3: CASSDRGQPQHF. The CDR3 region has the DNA TGCGCCAGCAGTGACAGGGGTCAGCCCCAGCATTTT.

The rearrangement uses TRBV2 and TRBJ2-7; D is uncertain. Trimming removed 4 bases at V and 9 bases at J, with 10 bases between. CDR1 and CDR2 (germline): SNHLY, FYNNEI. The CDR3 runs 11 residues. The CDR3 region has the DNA TGTGCCAGCAGTGTCAGTGGTCCGCAGTACTTC. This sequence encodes CASSVSGPQYF.

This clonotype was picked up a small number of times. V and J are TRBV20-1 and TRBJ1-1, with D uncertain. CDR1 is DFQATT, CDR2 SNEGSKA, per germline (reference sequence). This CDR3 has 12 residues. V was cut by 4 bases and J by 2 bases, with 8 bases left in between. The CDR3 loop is CSAIGHNTEAFF. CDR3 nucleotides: TGCAGTGCTATAGGCCATAACACTGAAGCTTTCTTT.

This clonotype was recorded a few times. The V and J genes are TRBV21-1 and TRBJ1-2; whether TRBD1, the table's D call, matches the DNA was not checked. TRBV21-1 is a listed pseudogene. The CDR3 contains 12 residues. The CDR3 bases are TGTGCCAGCAGGGGACAGGGATATGGCTACACCTTC. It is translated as CASRGQGYGYTF.

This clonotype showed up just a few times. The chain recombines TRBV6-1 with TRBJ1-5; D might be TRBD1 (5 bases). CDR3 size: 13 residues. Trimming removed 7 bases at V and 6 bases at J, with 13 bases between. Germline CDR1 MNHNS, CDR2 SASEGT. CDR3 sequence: CASTGGDGQPQHF. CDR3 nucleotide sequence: TGTGCCAGCACTGGGGGGGACGGTCAGCCCCAGCATTTT.

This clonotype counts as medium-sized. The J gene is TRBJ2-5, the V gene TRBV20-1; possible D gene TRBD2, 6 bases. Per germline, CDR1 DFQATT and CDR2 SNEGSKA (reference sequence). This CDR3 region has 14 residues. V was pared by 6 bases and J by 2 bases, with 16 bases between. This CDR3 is CSAPPAGRQETQYF. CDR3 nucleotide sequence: TGCAGTGCCCCCCCGGCGGGGCGGCAAGAGACCCAGTACTTC.

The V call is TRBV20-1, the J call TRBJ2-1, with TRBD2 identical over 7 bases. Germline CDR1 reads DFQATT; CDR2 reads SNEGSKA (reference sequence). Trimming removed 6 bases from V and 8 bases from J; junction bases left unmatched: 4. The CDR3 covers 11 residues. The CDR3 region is CSAAAGDEQFF. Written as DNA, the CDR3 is TGCAGTGCCGCCGCGGGGGATGAGCAGTTCTTC.

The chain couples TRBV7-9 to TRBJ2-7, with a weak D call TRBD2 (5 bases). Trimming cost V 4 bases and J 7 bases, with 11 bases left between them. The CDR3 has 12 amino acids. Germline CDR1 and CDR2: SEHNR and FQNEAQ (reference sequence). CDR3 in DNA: TGTGCCAGCAGCTCCCTGGGAGAAGAGCAGTACTTC. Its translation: CASSSLGEEQYF.

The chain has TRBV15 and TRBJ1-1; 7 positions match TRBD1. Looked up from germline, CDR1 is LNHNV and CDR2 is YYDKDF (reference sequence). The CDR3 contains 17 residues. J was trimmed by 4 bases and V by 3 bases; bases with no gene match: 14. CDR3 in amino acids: CATSSLGYRGGITEAFF. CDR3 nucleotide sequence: TGTGCCACCAGCAGTCTAGGCTACAGGGGAGGGATCACTGAAGCTTTCTTT. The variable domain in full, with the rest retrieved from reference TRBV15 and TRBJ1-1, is DAMVIQNPRYQVTQFGKPVTLSCSQTLNHNVMYWYQQKSSQAPKLLFHYYDKDFNNEADTPDNFQSRRPNTSFCFLDIRSPGLGDTAMYLCATSSLGYRGGITEAFFGQGTRLTVV.

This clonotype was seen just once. In nucleotides, the CDR3 is TGTGCCAGCAGTTTACACAATGAGCAGTTCTTC. It specifies CASSLHNEQFF. The chain carries TRBV28 and TRBJ2-1; D ambiguous. Trimming cost V 2 bases and J 5 bases, with 1 base left between them. The CDR3 is made up of 11 amino acids. Germline lookup yields CDR1 MDHEN and CDR2 SYDVKM.

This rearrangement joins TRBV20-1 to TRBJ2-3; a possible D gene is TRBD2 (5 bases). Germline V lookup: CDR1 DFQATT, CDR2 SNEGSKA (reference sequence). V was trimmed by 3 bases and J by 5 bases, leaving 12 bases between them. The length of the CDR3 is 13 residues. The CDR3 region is CSASPGFVDTQYF. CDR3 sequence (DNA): TGCAGTGCTAGCCCGGGGTTCGTAGATACGCAGTATTTT.

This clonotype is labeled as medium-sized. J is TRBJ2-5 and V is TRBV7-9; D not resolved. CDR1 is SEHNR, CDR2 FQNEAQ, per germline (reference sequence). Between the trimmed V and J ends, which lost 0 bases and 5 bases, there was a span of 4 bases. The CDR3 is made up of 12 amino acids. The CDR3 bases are TGTGCCAGCAGCTTAGCAGGGGAGACCCAGTACTTC. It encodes CASSLAGETQYF. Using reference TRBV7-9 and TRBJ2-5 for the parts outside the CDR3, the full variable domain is DTGVSQNPRHKITKRGQNVTFRCDPISEHNRLYWYRQTLGQGPEFLTYFQNEAQLEKSRLLSDRFSAERPKGSFSTLEIQRTEQGDSAMYLCASSLAGETQYFGPGTRLLVL.

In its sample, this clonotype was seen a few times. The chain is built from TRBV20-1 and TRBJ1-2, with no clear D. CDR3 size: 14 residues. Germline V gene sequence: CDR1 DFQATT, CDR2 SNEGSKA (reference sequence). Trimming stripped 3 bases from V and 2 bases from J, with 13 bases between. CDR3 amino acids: CSASYGSLNYGYTF. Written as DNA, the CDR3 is TGCAGTGCTAGTTACGGATCCCTCAACTATGGCTACACCTTC.

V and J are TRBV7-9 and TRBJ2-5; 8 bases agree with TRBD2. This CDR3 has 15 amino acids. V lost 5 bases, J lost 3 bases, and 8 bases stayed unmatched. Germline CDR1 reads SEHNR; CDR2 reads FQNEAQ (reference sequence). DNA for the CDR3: TGTGCCAGCAGCCCCCGGGGGGGGGACGAAGAGACCCAGTACTTC. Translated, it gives CASSPRGGDEETQYF.